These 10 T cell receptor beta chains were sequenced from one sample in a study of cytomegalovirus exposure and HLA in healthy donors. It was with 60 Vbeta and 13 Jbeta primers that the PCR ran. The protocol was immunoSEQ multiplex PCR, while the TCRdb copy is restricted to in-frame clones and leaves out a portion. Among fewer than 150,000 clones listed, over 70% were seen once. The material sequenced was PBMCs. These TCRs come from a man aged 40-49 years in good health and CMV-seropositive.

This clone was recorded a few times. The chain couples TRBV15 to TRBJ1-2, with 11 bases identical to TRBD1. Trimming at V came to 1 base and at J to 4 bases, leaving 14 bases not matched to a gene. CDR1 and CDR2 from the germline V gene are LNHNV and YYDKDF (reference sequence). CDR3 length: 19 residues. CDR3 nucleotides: TGTGCCACCAGCAGAGTGGTGGGGACAGGGGGTTTCGGTAGCTATGGCTACACCTTC. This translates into CATSRVVGTGGFGSYGYTF.

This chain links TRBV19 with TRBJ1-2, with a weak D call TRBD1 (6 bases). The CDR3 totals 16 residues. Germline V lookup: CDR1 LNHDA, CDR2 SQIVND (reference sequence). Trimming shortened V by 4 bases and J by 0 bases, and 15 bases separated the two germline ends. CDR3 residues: CASSTRRGASNYGYTF. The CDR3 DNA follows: TGTGCCAGTAGTACGCGCAGGGGAGCGTCTAACTATGGCTACACCTTC.

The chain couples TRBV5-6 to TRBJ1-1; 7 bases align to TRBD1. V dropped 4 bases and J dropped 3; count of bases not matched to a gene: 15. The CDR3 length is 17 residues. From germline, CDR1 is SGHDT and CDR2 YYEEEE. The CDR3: CASSRSGRQGSHTEAFF. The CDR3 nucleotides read TGTGCCAGCAGCCGCAGCGGACGACAGGGATCTCACACTGAAGCTTTCTTT. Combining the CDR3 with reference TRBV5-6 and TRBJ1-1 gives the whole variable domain DAGVTQSPTHLIKTRGQQVTLRCSPKSGHDTVSWYQQALGQGPQFIFQYYEEEERQRGNFPDRFSGHQFPNYSSELNVNALLLGDSALYLCASSRSGRQGSHTEAFFGQGTRLTVV.

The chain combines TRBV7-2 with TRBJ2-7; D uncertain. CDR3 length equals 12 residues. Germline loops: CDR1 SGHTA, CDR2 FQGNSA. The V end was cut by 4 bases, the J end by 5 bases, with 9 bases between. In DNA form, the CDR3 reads TGTGCCAGCAGCTCTGACATTCACGAGCAGTACTTC. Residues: CASSSDIHEQYF.

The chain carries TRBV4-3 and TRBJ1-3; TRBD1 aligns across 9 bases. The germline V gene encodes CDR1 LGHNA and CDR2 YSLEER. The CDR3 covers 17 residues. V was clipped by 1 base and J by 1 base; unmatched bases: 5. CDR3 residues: CASSQGSGQGSGNTIYF. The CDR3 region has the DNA TGCGCCAGCAGCCAAGGATCAGGACAGGGGTCTGGAAACACCATATATTTT.

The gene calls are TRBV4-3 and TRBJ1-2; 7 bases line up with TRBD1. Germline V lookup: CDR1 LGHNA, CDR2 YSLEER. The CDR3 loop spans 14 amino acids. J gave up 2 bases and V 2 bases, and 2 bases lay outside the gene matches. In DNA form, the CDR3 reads TGCGCCAGCAGCCAATTGACAGGGAACTATGGCTACACCTTC. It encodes CASSQLTGNYGYTF.

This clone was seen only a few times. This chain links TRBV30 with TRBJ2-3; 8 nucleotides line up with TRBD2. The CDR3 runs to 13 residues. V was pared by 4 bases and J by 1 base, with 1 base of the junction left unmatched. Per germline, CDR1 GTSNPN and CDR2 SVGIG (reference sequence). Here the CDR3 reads CAWTSGRTDTQYF. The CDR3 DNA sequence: TGTGCCTGGACTAGCGGGCGCACAGATACGCAGTATTTT.

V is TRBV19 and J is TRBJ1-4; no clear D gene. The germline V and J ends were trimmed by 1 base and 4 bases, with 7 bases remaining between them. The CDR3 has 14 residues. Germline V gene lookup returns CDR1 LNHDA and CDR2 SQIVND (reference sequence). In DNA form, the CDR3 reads TGTGCCAGTAGTATAGTCGGCGGTAATGAAAAACTGTTTTTT. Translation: CASSIVGGNEKLFF.

The DNA for the CDR3 is TGTGCCAGCAGCCTACTAGCGGTCGGGTACGAGCAGTACTTC. Translation gives CASSLLAVGYEQYF. V usage is TRBV5-6 and J usage is TRBJ2-7, with 8 bases identical to TRBD2. The V gene's germline CDR1 is SGHDT and CDR2 YYEEEE. The CDR3 runs to 14 residues. Trimming at V came to 4 bases and at J to 4 bases, leaving 7 bases not matched to a gene.

The CDR3 nucleotides are TGTGCCAGCAGGGTTGAGCGCACAGATACGCAGTATTTT. Translation: CASRVERTDTQYF. The chain couples TRBV28 to TRBJ2-3; no clear D gene. Germline-derived CDR1 and CDR2 are MDHEN and SYDVKM. The CDR3 extends over 13 amino acids. Trimming left V 6 bases short and J 1 base short, with 8 bases between. Full variable domain (rest looked up from reference TRBV28 and TRBJ2-3): DVKVTQSSRYLVKRTGEKVFLECVQDMDHENMFWYRQDPGLGLRLIYFSYDVKMKEKGDIPEGYSVSREKKERFSLILESASTNQTSMYLCASRVERTDTQYFGPGTRLTVL.